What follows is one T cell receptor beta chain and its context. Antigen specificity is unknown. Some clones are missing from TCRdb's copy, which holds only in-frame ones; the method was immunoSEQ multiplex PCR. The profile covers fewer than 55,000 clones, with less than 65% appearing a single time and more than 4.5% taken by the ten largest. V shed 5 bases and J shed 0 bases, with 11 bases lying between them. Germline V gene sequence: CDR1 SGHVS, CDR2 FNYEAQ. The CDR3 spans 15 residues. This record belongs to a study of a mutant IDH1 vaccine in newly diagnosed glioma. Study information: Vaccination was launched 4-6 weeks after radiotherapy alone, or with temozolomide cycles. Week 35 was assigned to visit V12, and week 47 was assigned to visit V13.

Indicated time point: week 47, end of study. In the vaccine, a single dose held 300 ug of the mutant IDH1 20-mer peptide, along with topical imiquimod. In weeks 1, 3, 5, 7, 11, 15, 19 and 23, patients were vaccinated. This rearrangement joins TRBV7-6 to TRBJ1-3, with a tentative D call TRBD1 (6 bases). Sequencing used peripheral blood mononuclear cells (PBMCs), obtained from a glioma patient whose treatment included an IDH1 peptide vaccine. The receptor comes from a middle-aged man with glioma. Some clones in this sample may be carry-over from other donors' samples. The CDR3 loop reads CASSQDSSSGNTIYF. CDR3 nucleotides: TGTGCCAGCAGCCAGGACAGTAGCTCTGGAAACACCATATATTTT.